Presented here are 27 T cell receptor beta chains from one specimen sequenced in a study of circulating and synovial CD4+ cells in juvenile arthritis. Produced via immunoSEQ multiplex PCR; TCRdb's table is partial and in-frame only. The table has approximately 36,000 clones, 85% to 95% seen once. The sequencing sample was made of CD4+ T cells from blood. The receptors stem from a human donor with juvenile idiopathic arthritis.

As regards this clone: The sample carries other DNA sequences with the same CDR3. The CDR3 sequence: CASRVPGTDTSPLHF. Here the CDR3 DNA reads TGTGCCAGCAGAGTCCCGGGGACAGACACTTCCCCCCTCCACTTT. The chain is built from TRBV6-5 and TRBJ1-6; TRBD1 matches 7 bases. With V trimmed by 6 bases and J by 13 bases, 15 bases remained unmatched. This CDR3 contains 15 residues. Per germline, CDR1 MNHEY and CDR2 SVGAGI.

The chain carries TRBV5-4 and TRBJ2-1, with D perhaps TRBD1 (5 bases). Trimming took off 3 bases at V and 2 bases at J, with 6 bases between the two ends. CDR1 and CDR2 from the germline V gene are SGHNT and YYREEE (reference sequence). The CDR3 covers 13 residues. The CDR3 is CASSSDTYNEQFF. As DNA, the CDR3 is TGTGCCAGCAGCTCGGACACCTACAATGAGCAGTTCTTC.

The genes are TRBV11-1 and TRBJ1-1; possible D gene TRBD1, 6 bases. V lost 2 bases, J lost 6 bases, and 10 bases lay in between. Germline V gene data show CDR1 as SGHAT and CDR2 as FQDESV (reference sequence). CDR3 length equals 13 residues. CDR3: CASSLNRDAEAFF. The CDR3 nucleotides are TGTGCCAGCAGCTTAAACAGGGACGCTGAAGCTTTCTTT.

Only one count was recorded for this clone. The chain links TRBV19 to TRBJ2-2; D is uncertain. Germline V gives CDR1 LNHDA, CDR2 SQIVND (reference sequence). The CDR3 consists of 12 residues. Trimming cost V 9 bases and J 6 bases, with 11 bases left between them. CDR3 nucleotides: TGTGCCAGCAAACACAATTCCGGGGAGCTGTTTTTT. Protein product: CASKHNSGELFF.

The chain couples TRBV7-2 to TRBJ2-1; 7 nucleotides line up with TRBD1. The length of the CDR3 is 15 residues. Per germline, CDR1 SGHTA and CDR2 FQGNSA. V shed 5 bases, J shed 4 bases, and the junction held 8 bases outside the gene matches. The CDR3 coding sequence is TGTGCCAGCAGCAGCGGCAGGGGGTCATACAATGAGCAGTTCTTC. It yields the protein CASSSGRGSYNEQFF.

CDR3 amino acids: CASKLAGHNEQFF. The CDR3 region has the DNA TGTGCCAGCAAACTAGCGGGGCATAATGAGCAGTTCTTC. The gene calls are TRBV6-1 and TRBJ2-1; 10 bases line up with TRBD2. V shed 7 bases, J shed 7 bases, and the junction held 4 bases outside the gene matches. The CDR3 is 13 residues long. The germline CDR1 and CDR2 sequences are MNHNS and SASEGT.

This chain links TRBV5-1 with TRBJ2-7; D may be TRBD1 (5 bases). Between the trimmed V and J ends, which lost 0 bases and 0 bases, there was a span of 7 bases. The CDR3 is 14 amino acids. CDR1 is SGHRS and CDR2 is YFSETQ in the germline V gene. CDR3 region: CASSLGQHSYEQYF. The CDR3 DNA sequence: TGCGCCAGCAGCTTGGGACAGCACTCCTACGAGCAGTACTTC.

This clone turned up a few times. The CDR3 DNA reads TGTGCAAGTCGCGATAGCGGGGGCAAAGAGACCCAGTACTTC. Amino acid sequence: CASRDSGGKETQYF. The chain couples TRBV12-2 to TRBJ2-5; the table's D gene call, TRBD2, was not cross checked with the DNA. TRBV12-2 corresponds to a pseudogene. The CDR3 totals 14 residues.

The CDR3: CASSFSTGDSYNEQFF. CDR3 sequence (DNA): TGTGCCAGCAGCTTTAGCACCGGGGATTCCTACAATGAGCAGTTCTTC. This chain uses TRBV5-5 with TRBJ2-1, with a possible D match to TRBD2 (5 bases). Trimming pared 2 bases from V and 1 base from J, leaving 13 bases between. The CDR3 extends over 16 amino acids. CDR1 is SGHKS, CDR2 YYEKEE, per germline (reference sequence).

This chain connects TRBV7-2 to TRBJ2-7; 8 bases are a match to TRBD2. Losses at the gene ends were 4 bases for V and 2 bases for J; bases not matched to a gene: 7. This CDR3 contains 15 residues. Germline V gene lookup returns CDR1 SGHTA and CDR2 FQGNSA. The CDR3 sequence is CASSSTPRGAYEQYF. Here the CDR3 DNA reads TGTGCCAGCAGCTCTACCCCGCGGGGGGCCTACGAGCAGTACTTC.

The chain couples TRBV7-6 to TRBJ2-6; no clear D gene. The CDR3 is 14 residues long. Looked up from germline, CDR1 is SGHVS and CDR2 is FNYEAQ. Between the trimmed V and J ends, which lost 4 bases and 0 bases, there was a span of 4 bases. The CDR3 DNA reads TGTGCCAGCAGCTCCGGCTCTGGGGCCAACGTCCTGACTTTC. Amino acid sequence: CASSSGSGANVLTF.

The chain combines TRBV7-8 with TRBJ2-7, with 7 bases identical to TRBD1. J lost 1 base, V lost 5 bases, and 5 bases had no gene match. The CDR3 loop spans 14 amino acids. Germline V gives CDR1 SGHVS, CDR2 FQNEAQ. This CDR3 is CASSPTGMSYEQYF. The CDR3 nucleotides are TGTGCCAGCAGCCCGACAGGGATGTCCTACGAGCAGTACTTC.

J is TRBJ1-1 and V is TRBV6-1; TRBD1 aligns across 9 bases. Unmatched junction bases numbered 6, after V lost 7 bases and J lost 3 bases. The CDR3 runs 14 residues. The germline V gene encodes CDR1 MNHNS and CDR2 SASEGT. CDR3 in DNA: TGTGCCAGCAATATACAGGGGGCGCACACTGAAGCTTTCTTT. Translating it yields CASNIQGAHTEAFF.

V and J are TRBV6-1 and TRBJ2-6; D is ambiguous. CDR3 length: 20 amino acids. V was clipped by 4 bases and J by 0 bases, with 22 bases between them. The germline CDR1 and CDR2 sequences are MNHNS and SASEGT. The CDR3 sequence: CASSVSPPSTLSSGANVLTF. In nucleotides, the CDR3 is TGTGCCAGCAGTGTGTCTCCGCCGTCGACACTGAGCTCTGGGGCCAACGTCCTGACTTTC.

The rearrangement links TRBV5-1 to TRBJ1-4; TRBD1 matches 7 bases. J was trimmed by 0 bases and V by 4 bases; bases with no gene match: 6. There are 16 residues in the CDR3. From germline, CDR1 is SGHRS and CDR2 YFSETQ. CDR3 bases: TGCGCCAGCAGCCTTGCGACAGGGACAACTAATGAAAAACTGTTTTTT. It codes for CASSLATGTTNEKLFF.

The V call is TRBV7-2, the J call TRBJ2-7; D possibly corresponds to TRBD2 (6 bases). The V gene lost 1 base and the J gene lost 5 bases, with 24 bases spanning the gap. The CDR3 covers 18 residues. CDR1 is SGHTA, CDR2 FQGNSA, per germline. The CDR3 DNA reads as TGTGCCAGCAGCTTAGTGGGCGGGGCCATCCAACCGCTGAACGAGCAGTACTTC. Its translation: CASSLVGGAIQPLNEQYF.

The V and J genes are TRBV19 and TRBJ2-5; 8 bases match TRBD2. The CDR3 totals 14 residues. V lost 4 bases, J lost 3 bases, and 4 bases stayed unmatched. In germline, CDR1 is LNHDA, CDR2 SQIVND (reference sequence). The CDR3 DNA reads as TGTGCCAGTAGTAAAACGGGGGGGGAAGAGACCCAGTACTTC. Translated, it gives CASSKTGGEETQYF.

The V and J genes are TRBV7-6 and TRBJ2-3, with 8 bases fitting TRBD2. There are 15 residues in the CDR3. The V segment lost 6 bases and the J segment 7 bases; nucleotides outside the gene matches: 12. CDR1 is SGHVS and CDR2 is FNYEAQ in the germline V gene. Here the CDR3 reads CASSSREGGHYTQYF. DNA for the CDR3: TGTGCCAGCAGTTCCCGGGAGGGAGGACATTATACGCAGTATTTT.

This clone was recorded only once. The junction and the germline gene differ at one end; a read error may be behind it. The same CDR3 arises from other DNA sequences in this sample as well. The V call is TRBV2, the J call TRBJ1-6; 10 bases fit TRBD1. The germline V gene has CDR1 SNHLY and CDR2 FYNNEI. This CDR3 has 15 amino acids. CDR3 in DNA: TGTGCCAGCAGTGGACAGGGGGCCTATAATTCCCCCCTCCACTTT. It codes for CASSGQGAYNSPLHF. The full variable domain, with the rest looked up from reference TRBV2 and TRBJ1-6, is EPEVTQTPSHQVTQMGQEVILRCVPISNHLYFYWYRQILGQKVEFLVSFYNNEISEKSEIFDDQFSVERPDGSNFTLKIRSTKLEDSAMYFCASSGQGAYNSPLHFGNGTRLTVT.

The gene calls are TRBV18 and TRBJ1-5; D ambiguous. Germline V lookup: CDR1 KGHSH, CDR2 LQKENI. This CDR3 has 15 amino acids. V lost 3 bases, J lost 0 bases, and 9 bases lay in between. CDR3 amino acids: CASSPAGYSNQPQHF. The CDR3 DNA sequence: TGTGCCAGCTCACCGGCCGGGTATAGCAATCAGCCCCAGCATTTT.

The chain is built from TRBV4-1 and TRBJ1-3, with 11 bases that match TRBD1. Trimming removed 0 bases from V and 0 bases from J; junction bases left unmatched: 7. The CDR3 totals 19 residues. From germline, CDR1 is MGHRA and CDR2 YSYEKL. CDR3 amino acids: CASSQEYGTGGHSGNTIYF. The CDR3 DNA reads as TGCGCCAGCAGCCAAGAATATGGGACAGGGGGTCACTCTGGAAACACCATATATTTT.

The rearrangement links TRBV30 to TRBJ2-7; no reliable D call. Germline CDR1 GTSNPN, CDR2 SVGIG (reference sequence). Trimming cost V 0 bases and J 0 bases, with 12 bases left between them. The CDR3 extends over 15 amino acids. DNA for the CDR3: TGTGCCTGGAGTGTCTTAGCCGCGCACTCCTACGAGCAGTACTTC. Its protein product is CAWSVLAAHSYEQYF.

This clone showed up just once. The chain carries TRBV7-2 and TRBJ1-2; 7 nucleotides align to TRBD1. The CDR3 consists of 17 residues. V was clipped by 5 bases and J by 4 bases; unmatched bases: 16. Germline CDR1 reads SGHTA; CDR2 reads FQGNSA. CDR3 DNA sequence: TGTGCCAGCAGCCGATTCCAAATAAGGGGGCGCGGCTATGGCTACACCTTC. It is translated as CASSRFQIRGRGYGYTF. Complete variable domain (other parts from reference TRBV7-2 and TRBJ1-2): GAGVSQSPSNKVTEKGKDVELRCDPISGHTALYWYRQSLGQGLEFLIYFQGNSAPDKSGLPSDRFSAERTGGSVSTLTIQRTQQEDSAVYLCASSRFQIRGRGYGYTFGSGTRLTVV.

This sequence joins TRBV9 and TRBJ2-5, with a possible D match to TRBD1 (6 bases). CDR1 is SGDLS, CDR2 YYNGEE, per germline. This CDR3 comprises 13 residues. The germline V and J ends were trimmed by 0 bases and 5 bases, with 8 bases remaining between them. CDR3 nucleotide sequence: TGTGCCAGCAGCGTAGACAGGGAGGAGACCCAGTACTTC. It is translated as CASSVDREETQYF.

The chain has TRBV6-5 and TRBJ2-7, with 9 bases that match TRBD1. CDR1 is MNHEY, CDR2 SVGAGI, per germline. The V and J ends lost 6 bases and 3 bases, in that order; junction bases with no gene match: 6. CDR3 length: 14 residues. The CDR3 loop is CASRLTGGDYEQYF. The CDR3 bases are TGTGCCAGCAGGCTAACAGGGGGCGACTACGAGCAGTACTTC.

V gene TRBV5-1 combines with J gene TRBJ1-4, with D tentatively TRBD1 (6 bases). Trimming stripped 1 base from V and 0 bases from J, with 13 bases between. The CDR3 is 17 amino acids. Germline CDR1 reads SGHRS; CDR2 reads YFSETQ. CDR3 DNA sequence: TGCGCCAGCAGCTTGCCGACAGGTGCTGCAACTAATGAAAAACTGTTTTTT. Its protein product is CASSLPTGAATNEKLFF.

Only one count was recorded for this clone. V usage is TRBV2 and J usage is TRBJ2-3; tentatively, D is TRBD2 (5 bases). Per the germline V gene, CDR1 is SNHLY and CDR2 is FYNNEI. The CDR3 has 16 amino acids. Trimming took off 4 bases at V and 0 bases at J, with 14 bases between the two ends. CDR3 sequence (DNA): TGTGCCAGCAGTGTACAAAGCGGCGTAAGCACAGATACGCAGTATTTT. It is translated as CASSVQSGVSTDTQYF.